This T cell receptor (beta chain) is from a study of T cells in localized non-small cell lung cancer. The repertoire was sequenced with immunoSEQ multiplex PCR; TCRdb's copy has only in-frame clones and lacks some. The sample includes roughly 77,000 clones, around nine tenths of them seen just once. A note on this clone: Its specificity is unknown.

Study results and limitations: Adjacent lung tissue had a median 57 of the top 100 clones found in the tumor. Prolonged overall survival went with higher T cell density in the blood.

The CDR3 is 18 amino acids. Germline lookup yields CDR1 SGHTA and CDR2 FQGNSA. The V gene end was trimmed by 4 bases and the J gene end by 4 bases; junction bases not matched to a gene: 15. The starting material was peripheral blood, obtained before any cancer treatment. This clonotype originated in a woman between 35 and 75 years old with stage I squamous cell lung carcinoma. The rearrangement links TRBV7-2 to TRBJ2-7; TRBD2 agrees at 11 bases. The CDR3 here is CASSSPTSGVSAVYEQYF. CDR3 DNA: TGTGCCAGCAGCTCCCCGACTAGCGGGGTGTCTGCGGTGTACGAGCAGTACTTC.